Sequencing of this TCR beta chain was carried out in a study of blood T cell repertoires in COVID-19. Participant-reported clinical history was the basis for cohort assignment. Measured with immunoSEQ multiplex PCR; TCRdb has only the in-frame clones, and not every one. The table lists about 280,000 clones, 85% of them singletons. The CDR3 has 15 residues. The V segment lost 2 bases and the J segment 1 base; nucleotides outside the gene matches: 5. Germline CDR1 SGHVS, CDR2 FNYEAQ. Sequencing used PBMCs or T cells enriched from blood (not recorded which). V gene TRBV7-6 combines with J gene TRBJ2-7; TRBD2 aligns across 7 bases. The receptor comes from a woman in her forties or fifties who had recovered from COVID-19. CDR3 residues: CASSLRAGLSYEQYF. The CDR3 DNA reads TGTGCCAGCAGCTTAAGAGCGGGACTTTCCTACGAGCAGTACTTC.